The next 21 T cell receptor beta chains were all read from a single sample in a study of cytomegalovirus exposure and HLA in healthy donors. PCR employed 60 Vbeta and 13 Jbeta primers. Measured with immunoSEQ multiplex PCR; TCRdb has only the in-frame clones, and not every one. The sample shows over 150,000 clones, 75% of them seen only once. Sample: PBMCs. All receptors come from a man between 18 and 35 years old in good health and CMV-seronegative.

This clone has a handful of counts. The chain links TRBV7-8 to TRBJ1-3, with TRBD1 identical over 8 bases. Trimming at V came to 5 bases and at J to 3 bases, leaving 6 bases not matched to a gene. Germline CDR1 is SGHVS and CDR2 is FQNEAQ. The CDR3 covers 15 residues. CDR3 residues: CASSPGQGFGNTIYF. The DNA of the CDR3 is TGTGCCAGCAGCCCAGGACAGGGTTTTGGAAACACCATATATTTT.

The chain recombines TRBV27 with TRBJ2-7; tentative D call: TRBD2 (5 bases). The CDR3 sequence is 15 residues long. Per germline, CDR1 MNHEY and CDR2 SMNVEV (reference sequence). V was shortened by 6 bases and J by 7 bases, with 22 bases between the two germline ends. In DNA, the CDR3 is TGTGCCAGCAGCCCCCCCTGGACCGGGGTCGGGGAGCAGTACTTC. As protein: CASSPPWTGVGEQYF.

The genes are TRBV6-5 and TRBJ1-1; D might be TRBD1 (5 bases). Germline lookup yields CDR1 MNHEY and CDR2 SVGAGI. This CDR3 comprises 13 residues. Trimming took 7 bases from V and 7 from J, leaving 16 bases between them. For the CDR3, the DNA is TGTGCCAGCACGAGGACGGGCGGGGGTGAAGCTTTCTTT. Its protein is CASTRTGGGEAFF.

The rearrangement uses TRBV19 and TRBJ1-1; maybe TRBD1 (5 bases). Per germline, CDR1 LNHDA and CDR2 SQIVND (reference sequence). V dropped 4 bases and J dropped 1 base, with 7 bases sitting between them. The length of the CDR3 is 13 residues. CDR3 DNA: TGTGCCAGTAGTACGGACAAGAACACTGAAGCTTTCTTT. It is translated as CASSTDKNTEAFF. Drawing the rest from reference TRBV19 and TRBJ1-1, the complete variable domain is DGGITQSPKYLFRKEGQNVTLSCEQNLNHDAMYWYRQDPGQGLRLIYYSQIVNDFQKGDIAEGYSVSREKKESFPLTVTSAQKNPTAFYLCASSTDKNTEAFFGQGTRLTVV.

CDR3 sequence (DNA): TGTGCCAGCAGCCCCACCATCAGGGGCCCGTCCACCGGGGAGCTGTTTTTT. Its translation is CASSPTIRGPSTGELFF. The chain links TRBV7-8 to TRBJ2-2, with a weak D call TRBD1 (6 bases). Trimming stripped 5 bases from V and 4 bases from J, with 20 bases between. Germline V lookup: CDR1 SGHVS, CDR2 FQNEAQ. CDR3 length: 17 amino acids.

CDR3 residues: CASLFSGGETQYF. In nucleotides, the CDR3 is TGTGCCAGCCTCTTTAGCGGGGGCGAGACCCAGTACTTC. The chain carries TRBV6-1 and TRBJ2-5; 9 nucleotides match TRBD2. The CDR3 is 13 amino acids. With 8 bases clipped from V and 5 bases from J, the junction kept 6 bases outside the gene matches. Germline assignment: CDR1 MNHNS and CDR2 SASEGT.

The V call is TRBV27, the J call TRBJ2-3; tentative D call: TRBD2 (6 bases). The CDR3 runs to 13 residues. V was clipped by 5 bases and J by 3 bases, with 9 bases between them. Germline V gene data show CDR1 as MNHEY and CDR2 as SMNVEV (reference sequence). The CDR3 bases are TGTGCCAGCAGTCCGACTAGAACAGATACGCAGTATTTT. It is translated as CASSPTRTDTQYF.

The chain combines TRBV7-2 with TRBJ2-7; D gene unclear. Germline V lookup: CDR1 SGHTA, CDR2 FQGNSA. The V gene lost 3 bases and the J gene lost 7 bases, with 13 bases spanning the gap. The CDR3 covers 13 residues. The CDR3 nucleotides are TGTGCCAGCAGCTTCTACTCCTTTCAAGAGCAGTACTTC. Amino acids: CASSFYSFQEQYF.

This sequence joins TRBV5-6 and TRBJ1-2, with TRBD1 as a possible D gene (5 bases). Germline CDR1 reads SGHDT; CDR2 reads YYEEEE. The CDR3 totals 12 residues. The V and J ends lost 4 bases and 5 bases respectively, with 9 bases between them. CDR3 in DNA: TGTGCCAGCAGCCTGACAGAGTATGGCTACACCTTC. This codes for CASSLTEYGYTF.

V usage is TRBV6-4 and J usage is TRBJ1-2; possibly TRBD1 for D (5 bases). CDR1 and CDR2 (germline): MRHNA, SNTAGT. The ends were cut back, 0 bases at V and 6 bases at J, with 11 bases in the middle. The CDR3 is 14 residues long. CDR3 nucleotides: TGTGCCAGCAGTGACTCGGGCCAGGGAAATGGCTACACCTTC. Its protein is CASSDSGQGNGYTF.

This chain uses TRBV25-1 with TRBJ1-2; TRBD1 aligns across 7 bases. With 6 bases clipped from V and 4 bases from J, the junction kept 8 bases outside the gene matches. Germline CDR1 reads MGHDK; CDR2 reads SYGVNS. The length of the CDR3 is 14 residues. The CDR3 DNA is TGTGCCAGCAGCGTGGCAGGGGGAGGCTATGGCTACACCTTC. Residues: CASSVAGGGYGYTF.

J is TRBJ2-7 and V is TRBV7-2, with TRBD2 matching 7 bases. CDR1 and CDR2 (germline): SGHTA, FQGNSA. This CDR3 has 18 amino acids. V was pared by 7 bases and J by 5 bases, with 23 bases of the junction left unmatched. The CDR3 DNA is TGTGCCAGCACTCGGCGGCCCCCGCTGGGGCAGGGAGGGAACGAGCAGTACTTC. Its translation is CASTRRPPLGQGGNEQYF.

V and J are TRBV7-8 and TRBJ2-3, with TRBD2 identical over 7 bases. The CDR3 length is 15 residues. The V gene's germline CDR1 is SGHVS and CDR2 FQNEAQ. J gave up 4 bases and V 5 bases, and 9 bases lay outside the gene matches. The CDR3 sequence: CASSRTSPVADTQYF. The CDR3 DNA reads TGTGCCAGCAGCCGGACTAGTCCAGTCGCAGATACGCAGTATTTT.

This chain links TRBV6-1 with TRBJ2-3; TRBD2 aligns across 8 bases. The trim removed 8 bases at V and 1 base at J, leaving 5 bases unmatched. CDR3 length: 14 residues. Germline V gene lookup returns CDR1 MNHNS and CDR2 SASEGT. CDR3 DNA sequence: TGTGCCAGCCGGGTTAGCGGGGGCACAGATACGCAGTATTTT. This translates into CASRVSGGTDTQYF.

V usage is TRBV29-1 and J usage is TRBJ2-5; 7 bases line up with TRBD2. The J call is uncertain, as TRBJ2-7 better fits the DNA end. This CDR3 is 12 amino acids long. Germline assignment: CDR1 SQVTM and CDR2 ANQGSEA. The DNA of the CDR3 is TGCAGCGTTGAAGGGGGGGGTAGCGAGCAGTACTTC. Translated: CSVEGGGSEQYF.

V gene TRBV21-1 combines with J gene TRBJ2-1; the DNA was not used to check the table's D call, TRBD2. TRBV21-1 is classified as a pseudogene. The CDR3 runs 15 residues. The CDR3 loop is CASSKATSGRNEQFF. CDR3 DNA sequence: TGTGCCAGCAGCAAAGCAACTAGCGGGAGGAATGAGCAGTTCTTC.

The gene calls are TRBV28 and TRBJ2-1; 7 bases are shared with TRBD2. The trim removed 8 bases at V and 7 bases at J, leaving 5 bases unmatched. Per germline, CDR1 MDHEN and CDR2 SYDVKM. The CDR3 consists of 12 residues. CDR3 region: CASSPLANEQFF. CDR3 nucleotides: TGTGCCAGCTCCCCACTAGCGAATGAGCAGTTCTTC.

The chain links TRBV7-2 to TRBJ2-2; perhaps TRBD1 as D (8 bases). This CDR3 has 15 residues. V dropped 6 bases and J dropped 3 bases, with 14 bases sitting between them. Germline assignment: CDR1 SGHTA and CDR2 FQGNSA. The CDR3 is CASRLTGGDTGELFF. The DNA for the CDR3 is TGTGCCAGCAGGCTCACAGGGGGGGACACCGGGGAGCTGTTTTTT.

V usage is TRBV2 and J usage is TRBJ2-7, with TRBD2 matching over 7 bases. V dropped 8 bases and J dropped 1; count of bases not matched to a gene: 11. CDR1 is SNHLY, CDR2 FYNNEI, per germline. There are 15 residues in the CDR3. CDR3 in amino acids: CASLGEGRGSYEQYF. The DNA of the CDR3 is TGTGCCAGCCTAGGTGAGGGGAGGGGTTCCTACGAGCAGTACTTC.

The V gene is TRBV19, the J gene TRBJ1-2; maybe TRBD1 (5 bases). Looked up from germline, CDR1 is LNHDA and CDR2 is SQIVND (reference sequence). CDR3 length: 16 residues. With 3 bases removed from V and 4 bases from J, the gap between germline ends came to 18 bases. CDR3 in DNA: TGTGCCAGTAGTATCGGCGCAGGGCGGGGAGGCTATGGCTACACCTTC. It translates to CASSIGAGRGGYGYTF.

This clone was observed a single time. V is TRBV27 and J is TRBJ2-5; D is undetermined. With 3 bases removed from V and 2 bases from J, the gap between germline ends came to 10 bases. The CDR3 has 14 amino acids. Germline CDR1 MNHEY, CDR2 SMNVEV (reference sequence). The CDR3 DNA follows: TGTGCCAGCAGTTTCGGTATAAATCAAGAGACCCAGTACTTC. Translated: CASSFGINQETQYF.